This T cell receptor (beta chain) was sequenced during a study of CD8+ T cells in alopecia areata. About the study: Female C3H/HeJ mice aged roughly 7-10 weeks received skin from spontaneously alopecic C3H/HeJ graft donors aged 6-12 months.

After pooling, cutaneous lymph node cells were sorted with CD4, CD8alpha, NKG2D, NKG2ACE and other markers. Germline values: CDR1 NSQYPW, CDR2 LRSPGD (reference sequence). The V and J ends lost 0 bases and 5 bases respectively, with 10 bases between them. This CDR3 region has 15 residues. Findings and limits, study-wide: Sharing of TCR sequences between patients (possibly for HLA-related reasons) was less clear than in mice. Lesional scalp exceeded normal scalp in clonality, especially in alopecia totalis/universalis.

This clone ranks as medium-sized (0.01 to 0.1%). Antigen: not known. Mouse gene names apply. With the read ending 4 residues before the CDR3 end, the germline J gene is used to fill in that end. TCR sequencing used cDNA made by reverse transcription of extracted RNA. The protocol was immunoSEQ multiplex PCR, while the TCRdb copy is restricted to in-frame clones and leaves out a portion. This sample has 7,500 to 10,000 clones, each found more than once. The TCR was taken from a C3H/HeJ mouse with alopecia areata. The strain's MHC: H2-k. Material for sequencing was CD8+ T cells sorted from a lymph node. V and J are TRBV1 and TRBJ2-2, with TRBD1 as a possible D gene (6 bases). The CDR3 DNA, read in part, is TGCACCTGCAGTGCAGATGCCAGGGGTACCGGG. This encodes CTCSADARGTG. The full CDR3 is CTCSADARGTGQLYF.